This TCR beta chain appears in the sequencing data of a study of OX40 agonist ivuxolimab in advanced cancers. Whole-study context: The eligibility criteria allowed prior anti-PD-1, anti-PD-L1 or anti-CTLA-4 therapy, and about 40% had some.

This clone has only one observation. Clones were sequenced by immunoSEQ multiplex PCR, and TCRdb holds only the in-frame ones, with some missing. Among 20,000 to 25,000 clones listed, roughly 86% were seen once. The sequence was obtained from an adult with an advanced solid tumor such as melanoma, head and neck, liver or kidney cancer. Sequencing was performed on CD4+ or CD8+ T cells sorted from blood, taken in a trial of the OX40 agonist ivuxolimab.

CDR3 DNA sequence: TGTGCCAGCAGCTTATCAGGGGCTGCAACTAATGAAAAACTGTTTTTT. As protein: CASSLSGAATNEKLFF. The chain carries TRBV13 and TRBJ1-4, with D possibly being TRBD1 (6 bases). V lost 2 bases and J 0 bases, leaving 10 bases between the germline ends. The CDR3 is 16 residues long. Germline lookup yields CDR1 PRHDT and CDR2 FYEKMQ (reference sequence).